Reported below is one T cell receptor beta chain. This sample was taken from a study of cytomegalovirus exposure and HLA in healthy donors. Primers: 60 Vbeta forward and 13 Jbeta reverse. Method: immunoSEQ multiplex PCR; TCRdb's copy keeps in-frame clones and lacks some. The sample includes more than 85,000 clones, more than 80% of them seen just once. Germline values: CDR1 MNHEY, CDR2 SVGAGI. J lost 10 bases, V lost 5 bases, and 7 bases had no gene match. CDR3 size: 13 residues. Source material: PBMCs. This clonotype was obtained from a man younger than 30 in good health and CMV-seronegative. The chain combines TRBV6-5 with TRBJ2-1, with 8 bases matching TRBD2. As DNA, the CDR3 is TGTGCCAGCAGTGGCACTAGCGGAAGGGAGCAGTTCTTC. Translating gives CASSGTSGREQFF.